Sequencing of this TCR beta chain was carried out in a study of cytomegalovirus exposure and HLA in healthy donors. Study outcomes and limitations: In a later analysis, most CMV-associated TCR beta chains appeared HLA-restricted. Sequencing probably produced one cluster of sequence variants that were highly shared.

Worth noting for this clone: Its antigen is unknown.

The study ran its PCR with 60 Vbeta and 13 Jbeta primers. The method was immunoSEQ multiplex PCR; TCRdb's version includes in-frame clones alone and lacks a portion of them. The top ten clones hold 12% to 15% of a sample with 90,000 to 120,000 clones, approximately 79% of them seen once. Per germline, CDR1 SNHLY and CDR2 FYNNEI. J was trimmed by 4 bases and V by 8 bases; bases with no gene match: 6. CDR3 size: 13 residues. Sequencing was carried out using PBMCs. This TCR came from a woman aged 40 to 55 in good health and CMV-seropositive. This rearrangement joins TRBV2 to TRBJ2-5, with 8 bases fitting TRBD1. CDR3 sequence: CASLDRVGETQYF. CDR3 nucleotide sequence: TGTGCCAGCTTGGACAGGGTAGGAGAGACCCAGTACTTC.